Listed below are T cell receptor beta chains from one sample, sequenced in a study of blood T cell repertoires in COVID-19. Sequencing used immunoSEQ multiplex PCR; TCRdb keeps in-frame clones, though not all of them. The sample lists roughly 180,000 clones; more than 75% were seen once. Material for sequencing was peripheral blood. The source is a woman aged 45-59 years with COVID-19, enrolled during active disease. Both conserved end residues are part of each CDR3. The D gene is left open where the match is weak. Rows may omit the clone size; those that give it use once, few, many or a size class.

J | D | V | size | CDR3 | DNA
TRBJ1-4 | - | TRBV19 | - | CASRVGEKLFF | TGTGCCAGTCGGGTGGGTGAAAAACTGTTTTTT
TRBJ1-5 | - | TRBV11-3 | once | CASSLDRQVNSNQPQHF | TGTGCCAGCAGCTTAGATCGACAGGTTAATAGCAATCAGCCCCAGCATTTT
TRBJ2-7 | TRBD2 | TRBV4-1 | - | CASSHPGGDISYEQYF | TGCGCCAGCAGCCACCCCGGGGGGGACATCAGTTACGAGCAGTACTTC
TRBJ2-1 | - | TRBV19 | once | CASKTGAASGREQFF | TGTGCCAGTAAAACAGGGGCGGCTAGCGGGCGGGAGCAGTTCTTC
TRBJ1-3 | TRBD1 | TRBV4-2 | - | CASSPGQERNTIYF | TGTGCCAGCAGCCCGGGACAGGAACGAAACACCATATATTTT
TRBJ2-7 | TRBD2 | TRBV9 | many | CASSTGTSGEYEQYF | TGTGCCAGCAGCACCGGGACTAGCGGGGAGTACGAGCAGTACTTC
TRBJ1-2 | - | TRBV30 | - | CAWRRGGLYGYTF | TGTGCCTGGCGTCGGGGGGGTCTCTATGGCTACACCTTC
TRBJ2-3 | - | TRBV27 | - | CASSLGPYQDTQYF | TGTGCCAGCAGTTTGGGGCCGTATCAAGATACGCAGTATTTT
TRBJ2-1 | - | TRBV7-8 | - | CATGLIDEQFF | TGTGCCACCGGGTTGATCGATGAGCAGTTCTTC
TRBJ1-2 | - | TRBV19 | - | CASSTSFGHTF | TGTGCCAGTAGTACCTCCTTTGGGCACACCTTC
TRBJ1-6 | - | TRBV4-1 | - | CASNSGGDTSPLHF | TGCGCCAGCAACTCCGGGGGGGATACTTCACCCCTCCACTTT
TRBJ2-3 | - | TRBV4-1 | - | CASSPRGGGTGTDTQYF | TGCGCCAGCAGCCCCCGGGGGGGAGGGACAGGCACAGATACGCAGTATTTT
TRBJ2-3 | TRBD2 | TRBV5-5 | - | CASSLGTGEGTDTQYF | TGTGCCAGCAGCTTGGGTACGGGGGAGGGGACAGATACGCAGTATTTT
TRBJ2-5 | TRBD2 | TRBV10-1 | - | CASSEKVAGAETQYF | TGCGCCAGCAGTGAGAAGGTAGCGGGGGCAGAGACCCAGTACTTC
TRBJ1-4 | TRBD1 | TRBV7-7 | - | CASSRGTGGNNEKLFF | TGTGCCAGCAGCCGAGGGACAGGGGGTAATAATGAAAAACTGTTTTTT
TRBJ1-1 | - | TRBV7-9 | - | CASSKRGTVNTEAFF | TGTGCCAGCAGCAAAAGGGGGACGGTGAACACTGAAGCTTTCTTT
TRBJ2-1 | - | TRBV6-2/TRBV6-3 | - | CASSQSNEQFF | TGTGCCAGCAGTCAATCCAATGAGCAGTTCTTC
TRBJ1-5 | - | TRBV28 | - | CASRLTGNQPQHF | TGTGCCAGCAGGTTGACTGGCAATCAGCCCCAGCATTTT
TRBJ2-1 | TRBD1 | TRBV24-1 | - | CATSDPWTGLNEQFF | TGTGCCACCAGTGATCCTTGGACAGGGCTTAATGAGCAGTTCTTC
TRBJ2-2 | - | TRBV19 | - | CASKEGTNTGELFF | TGTGCCAGTAAGGAGGGGACCAACACCGGGGAGCTGTTTTTT
TRBJ2-3 | - | TRBV6-2/TRBV6-3 | - | CASSYRGQGSDTQYF | TGTGCCAGCAGTTACAGGGGCCAGGGGTCAGATACGCAGTATTTT
TRBJ2-3 | - | TRBV5-5 | - | CASSTGISASTDTQYF | TGTGCCAGCAGCACCGGGATTTCTGCGAGCACAGATACGCAGTATTTT
TRBJ1-2 | TRBD1 | TRBV5-1 | - | CASSVTGTGGGGYTF | TGCGCCAGCAGCGTTACCGGGACAGGGGGCGGTGGCTACACCTTC
TRBJ1-1 | - | TRBV19 | once | CASSIGGGSTEAFF | TGTGCCAGTAGTATTGGTGGAGGGTCAACTGAAGCTTTCTTT
TRBJ1-2 | - | TRBV9 | once | CASSVFSDSNYGYTF | TGTGCCAGCAGCGTGTTCTCAGATTCTAACTATGGCTACACCTTC
TRBJ1-4 | TRBD1 | TRBV7-9 | once | CASSQEQGREKLFF | TGTGCCAGCAGCCAAGAACAGGGGAGGGAAAAACTGTTTTTT
TRBJ2-3 | - | TRBV11-2 | once | CASSRTRDFYTDTQYF | TGTGCCAGCAGCCGGACCCGGGACTTTTACACAGATACGCAGTATTTT
TRBJ1-6 | TRBD1 | TRBV5-1 | - | CASSFQGDNSPLHF | TGCGCTAGCAGCTTCCAGGGGGATAATTCACCCCTCCACTTT
TRBJ2-3 | TRBD1 | TRBV18 | - | CASSPQGAGTDTQYF | TGTGCCAGCTCACCACAGGGGGCCGGTACAGATACGCAGTATTTT
TRBJ2-2 | - | TRBV7-3 | - | CASSLPQGGSGELFF | TGTGCCAGCAGCTTACCTCAAGGGGGTTCTGGGGAGCTGTTTTTT
TRBJ1-4 | - | TRBV10-1 | - | CASSEFWGQGTNEKLFF | TGCGCCAGCAGTGAGTTTTGGGGGCAGGGGACTAATGAAAAACTGTTTTTT
TRBJ1-3 | TRBD1 | TRBV19 | - | CASRGQPSGNTIYF | TGTGCCAGTAGGGGACAGCCTTCTGGAAACACCATATATTTT
TRBJ2-5 | - | TRBV7-2 | - | CASSSELATGETQYF | TGTGCCAGCAGCTCCGAACTGGCGACGGGGGAGACCCAGTACTTC
TRBJ1-6 | - | TRBV19 | - | CASTQQGGGSPLHF | TGTGCCAGTACCCAACAGGGTGGTGGTTCACCCCTCCACTTT
TRBJ2-5 | TRBD1 | TRBV7-8 | - | CASSSPRDREETQYF | TGTGCCAGCAGCTCCCCCCGGGACAGGGAGGAGACCCAGTACTTC
TRBJ1-2 | - | TRBV28 | few | CACETSLDYGYTF | TGTGCCTGCGAAACGTCCTTAGACTATGGCTACACCTTC
TRBJ1-5 | TRBD1 | TRBV5-3 | - | CARSRPGQVLRTQPQHF | TGTGCCAGAAGCCGGCCGGGACAGGTATTGAGAACTCAGCCCCAGCATTTT
TRBJ2-7 | - | TRBV10-1 | - | CASSGDTLGEQYF | TGCGCCAGCAGTGGGGACACCCTCGGAGAGCAGTACTTC
TRBJ2-3 | - | TRBV30 | - | CAWTNAGTDTQYF | TGTGCCTGGACCAACGCCGGTACAGATACGCAGTATTTT